This T cell receptor (beta chain) stems from a study of post-analysis software for immune sequencing data. The wider study: Relapsing-remitting, secondary progressive and progressive-relapsing forms made up the multiple sclerosis disease courses. Study findings and constraints: Controls significantly exceeded multiple sclerosis patients in normalized Chao1 diversity.

The TCR beta cDNA libraries contained unique molecular identifiers. TCRdb analysed the PCR reads with MiXCR anew, one entry per CDR3 protein. The table includes 750,000 to 950,000 distinct CDR3 sequences, approximately 50% detected once. This clonotype was counted only a few times. As yet, its antigen is unknown. This sequence originates from a girl between 5 and 17 years old with multiple sclerosis. The sequencing input was blood.

The CDR3 protein is CAIRGLSTDTQYF. In DNA form, the CDR3 reads TGTGCCATCCGAGGGCTGAGCACAGATACGCAGTATTTT. V usage is TRBV10-3 and J usage is TRBJ2-3; tentatively, D is TRBD2 (5 bases). V was clipped by 8 bases and J by 0 bases, with 9 bases between them. CDR1 ENHRY and CDR2 SYGVKD come from the germline V gene. CDR3 length equals 13 residues.